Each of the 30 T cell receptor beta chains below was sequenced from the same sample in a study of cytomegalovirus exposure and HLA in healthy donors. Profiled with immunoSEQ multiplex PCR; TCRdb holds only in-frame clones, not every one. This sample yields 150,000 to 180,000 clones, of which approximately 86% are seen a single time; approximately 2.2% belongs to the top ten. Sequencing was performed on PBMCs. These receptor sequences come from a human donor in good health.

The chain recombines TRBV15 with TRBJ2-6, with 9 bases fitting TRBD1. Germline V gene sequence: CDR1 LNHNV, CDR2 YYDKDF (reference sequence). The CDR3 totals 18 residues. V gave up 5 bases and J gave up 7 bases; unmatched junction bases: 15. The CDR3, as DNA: TGTGCCACCAGCGTTTGGGGGGACAGGGCCACCCCTGCCAACGTCCTGACTTTC. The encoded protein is CATSVWGDRATPANVLTF. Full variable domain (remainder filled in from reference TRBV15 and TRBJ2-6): DAMVIQNPRYQVTQFGKPVTLSCSQTLNHNVMYWYQQKSSQAPKLLFHYYDKDFNNEADTPDNFQSRRPNTSFCFLDIRSPGLGDTAMYLCATSVWGDRATPANVLTFGAGSRLTVL.

This CDR3 reads CASSLGGLAGRVSTDTQYF. The CDR3, as DNA: TGTGCCAGCAGCTTGGGGGGACTAGCGGGTCGCGTTAGCACAGATACGCAGTATTTT. V is TRBV5-4 and J is TRBJ2-3; 12 nucleotides align to TRBD2. The junction had 8 bases not matched to a gene; V was cut back by 0 bases and J by 0 bases. The CDR3 length is 19 residues. The germline V gene has CDR1 SGHNT and CDR2 YYREEE (reference sequence).

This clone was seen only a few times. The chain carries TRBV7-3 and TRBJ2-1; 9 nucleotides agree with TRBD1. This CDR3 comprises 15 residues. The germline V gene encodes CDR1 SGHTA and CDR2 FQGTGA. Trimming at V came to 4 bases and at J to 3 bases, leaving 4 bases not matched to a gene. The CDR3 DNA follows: TGTGCCAGCAGCTCCCGGGACAGGGTCTACAATGAGCAGTTCTTC. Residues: CASSSRDRVYNEQFF.

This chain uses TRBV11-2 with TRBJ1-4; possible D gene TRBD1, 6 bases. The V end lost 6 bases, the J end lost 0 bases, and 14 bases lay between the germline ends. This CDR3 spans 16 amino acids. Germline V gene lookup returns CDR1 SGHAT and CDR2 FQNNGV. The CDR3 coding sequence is TGTGCCAGCAGTTTCGGACAGACTACAACTAATGAAAAACTGTTTTTT. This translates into CASSFGQTTTNEKLFF.

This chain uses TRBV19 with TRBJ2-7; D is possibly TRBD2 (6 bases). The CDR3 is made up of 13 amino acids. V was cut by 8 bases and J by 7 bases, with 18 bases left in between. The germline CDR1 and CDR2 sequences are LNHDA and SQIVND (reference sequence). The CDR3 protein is CASQPRLGGEQYF. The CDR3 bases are TGTGCCAGTCAACCCCGACTAGGCGGGGAGCAGTACTTC.

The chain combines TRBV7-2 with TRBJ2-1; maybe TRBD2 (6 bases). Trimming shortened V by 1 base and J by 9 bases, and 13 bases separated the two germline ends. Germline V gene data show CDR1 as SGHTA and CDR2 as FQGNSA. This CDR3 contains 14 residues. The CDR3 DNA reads TGTGCCAGCAGCTTAGTAGGAGGGAGAAGTGAGCAGTTCTTC. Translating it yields CASSLVGGRSEQFF. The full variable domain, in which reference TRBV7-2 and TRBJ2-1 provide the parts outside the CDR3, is GAGVSQSPSNKVTEKGKDVELRCDPISGHTALYWYRQSLGQGLEFLIYFQGNSAPDKSGLPSDRFSAERTGGSVSTLTIQRTQQEDSAVYLCASSLVGGRSEQFFGPGTRLTVL.

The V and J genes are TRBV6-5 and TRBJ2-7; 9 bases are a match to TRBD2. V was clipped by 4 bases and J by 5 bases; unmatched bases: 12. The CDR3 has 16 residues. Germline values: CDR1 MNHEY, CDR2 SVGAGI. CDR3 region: CASSLTRLAGVHEQYF. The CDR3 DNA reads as TGTGCCAGCAGTTTAACGCGGTTAGCGGGAGTCCACGAGCAGTACTTC.

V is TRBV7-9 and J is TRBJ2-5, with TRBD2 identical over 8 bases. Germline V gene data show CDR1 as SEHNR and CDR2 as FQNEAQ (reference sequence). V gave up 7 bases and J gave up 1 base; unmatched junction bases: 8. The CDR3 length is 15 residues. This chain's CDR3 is CASTSGGGLQETQYF. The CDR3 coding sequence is TGTGCCAGCACCTCGGGCGGGGGGCTCCAAGAGACCCAGTACTTC.

The CDR3 region is CASSPRGRVRSNEQFF. DNA of the CDR3: TGTGCCAGCTCACCAAGGGGGAGAGTAAGGAGCAATGAGCAGTTCTTC. The genes are TRBV18 and TRBJ2-1; a weak D match, TRBD1 (6 bases). CDR1 KGHSH and CDR2 LQKENI come from the germline V gene. The CDR3 is 16 amino acids. Trimming removed 2 bases at V and 6 bases at J, with 17 bases between.

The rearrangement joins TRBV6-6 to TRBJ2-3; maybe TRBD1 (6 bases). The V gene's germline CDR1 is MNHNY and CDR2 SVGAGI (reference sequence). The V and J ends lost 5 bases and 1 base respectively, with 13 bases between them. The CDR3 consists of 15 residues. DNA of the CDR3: TGTGCCAGCAGTCACCAAGGGGGAGGCACAGATACGCAGTATTTT. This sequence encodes CASSHQGGGTDTQYF.

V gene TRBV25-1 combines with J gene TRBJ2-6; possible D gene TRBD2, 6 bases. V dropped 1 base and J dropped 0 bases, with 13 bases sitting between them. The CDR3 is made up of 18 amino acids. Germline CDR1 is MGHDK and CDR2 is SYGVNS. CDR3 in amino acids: CASSEWVAASSGANVLTF. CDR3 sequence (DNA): TGTGCCAGCAGTGAATGGGTAGCGGCGTCCTCTGGGGCCAACGTCCTGACTTTC.

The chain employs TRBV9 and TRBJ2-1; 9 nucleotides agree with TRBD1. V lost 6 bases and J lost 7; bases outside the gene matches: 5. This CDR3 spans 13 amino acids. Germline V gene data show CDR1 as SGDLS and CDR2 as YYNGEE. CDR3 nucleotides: TGTGCCAGCAAGAGGACAGGGGAGAATGAGCAGTTCTTC. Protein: CASKRTGENEQFF.

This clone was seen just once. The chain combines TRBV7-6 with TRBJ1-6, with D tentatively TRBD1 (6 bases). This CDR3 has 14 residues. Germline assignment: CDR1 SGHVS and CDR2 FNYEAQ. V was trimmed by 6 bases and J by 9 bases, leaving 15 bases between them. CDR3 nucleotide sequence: TGTGCCAGCAGTTCCGGGACAAACGCTTCACCCCTCCACTTT. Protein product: CASSSGTNASPLHF.

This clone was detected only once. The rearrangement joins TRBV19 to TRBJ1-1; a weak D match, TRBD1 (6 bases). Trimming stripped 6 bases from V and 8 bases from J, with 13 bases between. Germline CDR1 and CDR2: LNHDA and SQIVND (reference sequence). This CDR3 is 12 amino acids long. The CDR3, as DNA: TGTGCCAGTAGGTACACAGGGACCGAAGCTTTCTTT. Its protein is CASRYTGTEAFF.

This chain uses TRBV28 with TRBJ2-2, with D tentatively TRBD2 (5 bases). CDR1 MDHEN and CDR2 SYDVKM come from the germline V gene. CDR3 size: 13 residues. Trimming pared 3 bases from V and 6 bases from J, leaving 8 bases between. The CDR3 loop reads CASSLEVPGELFF. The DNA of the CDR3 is TGTGCCAGCAGTTTGGAGGTCCCCGGGGAGCTGTTTTTT.

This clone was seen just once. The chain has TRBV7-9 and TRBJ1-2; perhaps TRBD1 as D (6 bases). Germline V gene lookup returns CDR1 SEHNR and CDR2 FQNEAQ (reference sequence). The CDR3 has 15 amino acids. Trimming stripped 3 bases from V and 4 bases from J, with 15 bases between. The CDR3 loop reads CASSFRDQGSYGYTF. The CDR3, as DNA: TGTGCCAGCAGCTTCCGGGACCAGGGGTCCTATGGCTACACCTTC.

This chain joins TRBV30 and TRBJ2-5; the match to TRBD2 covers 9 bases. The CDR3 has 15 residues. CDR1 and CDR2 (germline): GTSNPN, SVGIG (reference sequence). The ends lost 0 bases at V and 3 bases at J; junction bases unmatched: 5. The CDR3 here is CAWSVPSGTKETQYF. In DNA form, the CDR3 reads TGTGCCTGGAGTGTCCCTAGCGGGACAAAAGAGACCCAGTACTTC.

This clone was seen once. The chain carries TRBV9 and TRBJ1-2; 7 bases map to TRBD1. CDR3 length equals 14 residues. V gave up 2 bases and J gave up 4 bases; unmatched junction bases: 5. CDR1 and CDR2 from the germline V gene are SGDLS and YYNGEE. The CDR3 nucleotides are TGTGCCAGCAGCGTTGCGGACAGGACCTATGGCTACACCTTC. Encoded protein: CASSVADRTYGYTF.

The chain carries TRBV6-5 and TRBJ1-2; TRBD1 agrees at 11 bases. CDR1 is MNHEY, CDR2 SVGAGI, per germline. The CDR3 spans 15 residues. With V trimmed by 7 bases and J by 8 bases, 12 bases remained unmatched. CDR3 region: CASNLGQGAFGGYTF. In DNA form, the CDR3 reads TGTGCCAGCAACCTCGGACAGGGGGCTTTTGGGGGCTACACCTTC.

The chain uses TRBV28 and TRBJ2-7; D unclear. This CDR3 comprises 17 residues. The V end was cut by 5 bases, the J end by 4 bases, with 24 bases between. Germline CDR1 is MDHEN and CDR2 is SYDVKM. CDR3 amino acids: CASSGQVLGPTNYEQYF. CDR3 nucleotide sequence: TGTGCCAGCAGTGGGCAGGTTTTAGGTCCGACGAATTACGAGCAGTACTTC.

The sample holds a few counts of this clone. CDR3: CASAMDRVPGEQYF. The CDR3 DNA follows: TGTGCCAGTGCAATGGACAGGGTGCCTGGGGAGCAGTACTTC. V is TRBV6-5 and J is TRBJ2-7, with 8 bases matching TRBD1. CDR1 MNHEY and CDR2 SVGAGI come from the germline V gene. CDR3 size: 14 residues. V was pared by 9 bases and J by 7 bases, with 14 bases of the junction left unmatched.

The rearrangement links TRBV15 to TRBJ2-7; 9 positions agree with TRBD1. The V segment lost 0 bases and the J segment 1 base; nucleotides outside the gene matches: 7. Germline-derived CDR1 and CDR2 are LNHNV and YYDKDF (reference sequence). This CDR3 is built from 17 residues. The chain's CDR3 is CATSRDRRTGDSYEQYF. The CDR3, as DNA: TGTGCCACCAGCAGAGATCGACGGACAGGGGATTCCTACGAGCAGTACTTC.

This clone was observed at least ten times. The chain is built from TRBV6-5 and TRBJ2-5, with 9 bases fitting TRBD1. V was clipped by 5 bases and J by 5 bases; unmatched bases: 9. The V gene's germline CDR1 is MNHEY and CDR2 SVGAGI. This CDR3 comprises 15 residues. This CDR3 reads CASSPGTGTAETQYF. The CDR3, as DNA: TGTGCCAGCAGTCCCGGGACAGGGACGGCGGAGACCCAGTACTTC.

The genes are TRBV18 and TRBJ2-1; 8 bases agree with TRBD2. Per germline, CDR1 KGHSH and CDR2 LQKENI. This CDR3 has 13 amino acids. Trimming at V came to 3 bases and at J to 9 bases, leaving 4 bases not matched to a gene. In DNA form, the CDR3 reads TGTGCCAGCTCACCGGGCGGGGGGATTGAGCAGTTCTTC. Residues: CASSPGGGIEQFF. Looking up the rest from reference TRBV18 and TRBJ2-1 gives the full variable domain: NAGVMQNPRHLVRRRGQEARLRCSPMKGHSHVYWYRQLPEEGLKFMVYLQKENIIDESGMPKERFSAEFPKEGPSILRIQQVVRGDSAAYFCASSPGGGIEQFFGPGTRLTVL.

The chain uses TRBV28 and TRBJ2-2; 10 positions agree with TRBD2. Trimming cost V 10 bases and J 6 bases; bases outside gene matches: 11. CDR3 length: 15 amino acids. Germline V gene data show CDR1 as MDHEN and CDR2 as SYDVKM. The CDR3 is CATYTRLAGAGELFF. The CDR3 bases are TGTGCCACCTACACGCGGCTAGCGGGAGCCGGGGAGCTGTTTTTT.

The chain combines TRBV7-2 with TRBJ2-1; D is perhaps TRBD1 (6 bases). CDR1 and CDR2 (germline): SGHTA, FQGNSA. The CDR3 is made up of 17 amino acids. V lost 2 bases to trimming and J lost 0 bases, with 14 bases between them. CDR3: CASSLNRVVGSYNEQFF. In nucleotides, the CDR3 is TGTGCCAGCAGCTTAAACAGGGTGGTTGGCTCCTACAATGAGCAGTTCTTC.

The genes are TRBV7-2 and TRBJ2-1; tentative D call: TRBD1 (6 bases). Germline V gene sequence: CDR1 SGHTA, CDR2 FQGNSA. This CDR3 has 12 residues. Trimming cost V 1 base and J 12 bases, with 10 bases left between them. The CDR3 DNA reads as TGTGCCAGCAGCTTAGTCTCAGGGGTGCAGTTCTTC. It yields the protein CASSLVSGVQFF.

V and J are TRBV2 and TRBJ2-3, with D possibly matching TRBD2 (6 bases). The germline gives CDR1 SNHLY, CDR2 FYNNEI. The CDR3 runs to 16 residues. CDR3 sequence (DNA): TGTGCTTCAGCTTGGGGGGACCGGTTAAACACAGATACGCAGTATTTT. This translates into CASAWGDRLNTDTQYF.

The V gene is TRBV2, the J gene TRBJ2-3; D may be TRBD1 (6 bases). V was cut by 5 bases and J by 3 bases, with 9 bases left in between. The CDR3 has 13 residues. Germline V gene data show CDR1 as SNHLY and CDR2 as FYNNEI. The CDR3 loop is CASSKGETDTQYF. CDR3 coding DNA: TGTGCCAGCAGTAAGGGGGAGACAGATACGCAGTATTTT. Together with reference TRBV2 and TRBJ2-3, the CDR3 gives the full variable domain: EPEVTQTPSHQVTQMGQEVILRCVPISNHLYFYWYRQILGQKVEFLVSFYNNEISEKSEIFDDQFSVERPDGSNFTLKIRSTKLEDSAMYFCASSKGETDTQYFGPGTRLTVL.

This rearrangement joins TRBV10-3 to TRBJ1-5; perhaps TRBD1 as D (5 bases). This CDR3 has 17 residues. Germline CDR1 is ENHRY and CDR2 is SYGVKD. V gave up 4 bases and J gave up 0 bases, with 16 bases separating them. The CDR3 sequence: CAISVGGSGNSNQPQHF. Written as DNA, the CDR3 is TGTGCCATCAGTGTGGGGGGTTCGGGGAATAGCAATCAGCCCCAGCATTTT.